The 17 T cell receptor beta chains listed next were all sequenced from one sample in a study of blood T cell repertoires in COVID-19. Sequencing was performed with immunoSEQ multiplex PCR; in TCRdb, only in-frame clones are kept and a portion is missing. Among under 200,000 clones listed, approximately 81% were seen once. The source material was PBMCs or T cells enriched from blood (not recorded which). The receptors shown here come from a woman aged 50 to 60 who had recovered from COVID-19.

This clone was observed once. The chain joins TRBV18 to TRBJ2-5; maybe TRBD1 (6 bases). V was shortened by 3 bases and J by 5 bases, with 10 bases between the two germline ends. CDR3 length: 13 amino acids. CDR1 is KGHSH, CDR2 LQKENI, per germline. This CDR3 is CASSPGQSETQYF. As DNA, the CDR3 is TGTGCCAGCTCACCTGGACAGAGCGAGACCCAGTACTTC.

V usage is TRBV19 and J usage is TRBJ2-7, with D maybe TRBD2 (5 bases). Trimming left V 5 bases short and J 1 base short, with 9 bases between. CDR1 and CDR2 from the germline V gene are LNHDA and SQIVND (reference sequence). This CDR3 region has 13 residues. The CDR3 is CASSQLGSYEQYF. CDR3 nucleotides: TGTGCCAGTAGTCAACTAGGGTCCTACGAGCAGTACTTC.

V is TRBV2 and J is TRBJ2-3, with TRBD1 matching 10 bases. The J segment lost 2 bases and the V segment lost 3 bases, leaving 5 bases of the junction unmatched. This CDR3 is built from 16 residues. From germline, CDR1 is SNHLY and CDR2 FYNNEI. CDR3 amino acids: CASSEGTGALTDTQYF. The CDR3, as DNA: TGTGCCAGCAGTGAGGGGACAGGGGCCCTCACAGATACGCAGTATTTT.

This rearrangement joins TRBV5-1 to TRBJ2-1, with 12 bases lining up with TRBD2. V trimming: 2 bases; J trimming: 6 bases; junction bases outside the gene matches: 9. The CDR3 has 17 residues. The germline gives CDR1 SGHRS, CDR2 YFSETQ. CDR3 residues: CASSFPLLAGGSNEQFF. The CDR3 nucleotides are TGCGCCAGCAGCTTCCCCTTACTAGCGGGAGGTTCCAATGAGCAGTTCTTC. The variable domain in full, completed from reference TRBV5-1 and TRBJ2-1, reads KAGVTQTPRYLIKTRGQQVTLSCSPISGHRSVSWYQQTPGQGLQFLFEYFSETQRNKGNFPGRFSGRQFSNSRSEMNVSTLELGDSALYLCASSFPLLAGGSNEQFFGPGTRLTVL.

The rearrangement uses TRBV4-1 and TRBJ2-7; 8 bases map to TRBD2. Per the germline V gene, CDR1 is MGHRA and CDR2 is YSYEKL. The CDR3 extends over 15 amino acids. The ends lost 0 bases at V and 3 bases at J; junction bases unmatched: 4. CDR3 sequence (DNA): TGCGCCAGCAGCCAAGAGGGAGGGACTAGCTACGAGCAGTACTTC. Translation: CASSQEGGTSYEQYF.

The chain joins TRBV18 to TRBJ1-5; D not resolved. V was clipped by 6 bases and J by 2 bases, with 8 bases between them. This CDR3 contains 13 residues. Per the germline V gene, CDR1 is KGHSH and CDR2 is LQKENI. This chain's CDR3 is CASSLPGNQPQHF. The CDR3 nucleotides are TGTGCCAGCTCCCTCCCCGGCAATCAGCCCCAGCATTTT.

This chain's CDR3 is CSVDSGYEQYF. The DNA of the CDR3 is TGCAGCGTTGACTCGGGTTACGAGCAGTACTTC. This chain joins TRBV29-1 and TRBJ2-7; D gene unclear. Between the trimmed V and J ends, which lost 3 bases and 4 bases, there was a span of 7 bases. The CDR3 totals 11 residues. Germline values: CDR1 SQVTM, CDR2 ANQGSEA.

This chain links TRBV6-5 with TRBJ1-2; 10 bases are a match to TRBD1. Germline loops: CDR1 MNHEY, CDR2 SVGAGI. V dropped 0 bases and J dropped 5; count of bases not matched to a gene: 3. CDR3 length: 15 amino acids. The CDR3 here is CASSYSGTGVYGYTF. Written as DNA, the CDR3 is TGTGCCAGCAGTTACTCCGGGACAGGGGTATATGGCTACACCTTC.

This sequence joins TRBV28 and TRBJ1-2, with TRBD1 matching 9 bases. The J segment lost 4 bases and the V segment lost 4 bases, leaving 7 bases of the junction unmatched. Germline lookup yields CDR1 MDHEN and CDR2 SYDVKM. The CDR3 runs 15 residues. The CDR3 spells CASSSAGTGTYGYTF. For the CDR3, the DNA is TGTGCCAGCAGTTCCGCCGGGACAGGGACCTATGGCTACACCTTC.

This chain links TRBV7-2 with TRBJ2-7; TRBD2 aligns across 9 bases. Unmatched junction bases numbered 18, after V lost 0 bases and J lost 6 bases. The CDR3 covers 19 residues. Germline loops: CDR1 SGHTA, CDR2 FQGNSA. This CDR3 is CASSLAGPGLAQRGGEQYF. CDR3 nucleotides: TGTGCCAGCAGCTTAGCGGGACCGGGACTAGCTCAAAGAGGGGGCGAGCAGTACTTC. Drawing the rest from reference TRBV7-2 and TRBJ2-7, the complete variable domain is GAGVSQSPSNKVTEKGKDVELRCDPISGHTALYWYRQSLGQGLEFLIYFQGNSAPDKSGLPSDRFSAERTGGSVSTLTIQRTQQEDSAVYLCASSLAGPGLAQRGGEQYFGPGTRLTVT.

Here the CDR3 DNA reads TGCGCCAGCAGCGAGGAGGCTAGCACCTACGAGCAGTACTTC. The encoded protein is CASSEEASTYEQYF. V is TRBV5-1 and J is TRBJ2-7, with D perhaps matching TRBD2 (5 bases). The germline CDR1 and CDR2 sequences are SGHRS and YFSETQ. V shed 4 bases and J shed 2 bases, with 13 bases lying between them. CDR3 length: 14 residues.

The chain employs TRBV12-3 or TRBV12-4 and TRBJ2-3, with D tentatively TRBD2 (7 bases). The germline V and J ends were trimmed by 7 bases and 5 bases, with 13 bases remaining between them. This CDR3 has 13 amino acids. The CDR3 nucleotides are TGTGCCAGCATGGGGGGGCCGGGAGATACGCAGTATTTT. It specifies CASMGGPGDTQYF.

This clone came up a few times. The chain is built from TRBV6-4 and TRBJ1-5; no definite D call. Germline V gene sequence: CDR1 MRHNA, CDR2 SNTAGT. V was shortened by 6 bases and J by 5 bases, with 17 bases between the two germline ends. There are 15 residues in the CDR3. The CDR3 DNA is TGTGCCAGCAGCCGCCCGGGGTATAGGGATCAGCCCCAGCATTTT. This translates into CASSRPGYRDQPQHF.

This clone was counted a few times. This chain links TRBV29-1 with TRBJ2-2, with no clear D. The CDR3 sequence is 13 residues long. Deletions cut 3 bases from V and 1 base from J, with 6 bases between. The germline V gene encodes CDR1 SQVTM and CDR2 ANQGSEA. CDR3 in amino acids: CSVDAGNTGELFF. As DNA, the CDR3 is TGCAGCGTTGATGCAGGGAACACCGGGGAGCTGTTTTTT.

The J gene is TRBJ2-2, the V gene TRBV11-3, with 7 bases that match TRBD2. Germline V lookup: CDR1 SGHNT, CDR2 YENEEA. The CDR3 is 17 residues long. Trimming cost V 5 bases and J 1 base; bases outside gene matches: 10. The CDR3: CASSPTLLAENTGELFF. The CDR3 region has the DNA TGTGCCAGCAGCCCGACCCTTCTAGCGGAGAACACCGGGGAGCTGTTTTTT.

In this sample, this clone turned up once. The chain joins TRBV5-1 to TRBJ2-7, with TRBD1 matching 10 bases. Germline CDR1 reads SGHRS; CDR2 reads YFSETQ. The J segment lost 5 bases and the V segment lost 2 bases, leaving 7 bases of the junction unmatched. The CDR3 contains 15 residues. As DNA, the CDR3 is TGCGCCAGCAGCTTAGACGGGACAGGGGTCAACGAGCAGTACTTC. It is translated as CASSLDGTGVNEQYF. Filled out from reference TRBV5-1 and TRBJ2-7, the complete variable domain reads KAGVTQTPRYLIKTRGQQVTLSCSPISGHRSVSWYQQTPGQGLQFLFEYFSETQRNKGNFPGRFSGRQFSNSRSEMNVSTLELGDSALYLCASSLDGTGVNEQYFGPGTRLTVT.

This rearrangement joins TRBV7-2 to TRBJ1-5; D uncertain. There are 13 residues in the CDR3. Germline-derived CDR1 and CDR2 are SGHTA and FQGNSA. Trimming pared 4 bases from V and 8 bases from J, leaving 12 bases between. CDR3 loop: CASSSELQKPQHF. The CDR3 nucleotides are TGTGCCAGCAGCTCCGAATTACAGAAGCCCCAGCATTTT. Using reference TRBV7-2 and TRBJ1-5 for the parts outside the CDR3, the full variable domain is GAGVSQSPSNKVTEKGKDVELRCDPISGHTALYWYRQSLGQGLEFLIYFQGNSAPDKSGLPSDRFSAERTGGSVSTLTIQRTQQEDSAVYLCASSSELQKPQHFGDGTRLSIL.